This TCR beta chain was recovered during a study of Ad26.COV2.S vaccination and SARS-CoV-2 variants. Germline V lookup: CDR1 SGHNT, CDR2 YYREEE (reference sequence). CDR3 length equals 14 residues. Trimming took off 0 bases at V and 2 bases at J, with 8 bases between the two ends. Stated treatment: over 15 received Ad26.COV2.S at low or high dose, single or two shots; several received placebo; per-sample allocation not given. Specimens were obtained on day 63 following the first vaccine or placebo injection. With respect to this clone: Its target is not known.

Clones were sequenced by immunoSEQ multiplex PCR, and TCRdb holds only the in-frame ones, with some missing. The sample comprises fewer than 500,000 clones, around 90% of which are singletons, and 12% rests with the top ten. Study-level results: An underestimation of total T cell responses may have resulted from the TCR breadth and depth analyses.

The TCR originated in a person aged 18-60 years who received the Ad26.COV2.S COVID-19 vaccine or a placebo. The specimen comprised peripheral blood, sampled in a trial of Ad26.COV2.S vaccine versus placebo. The chain has TRBV5-4 and TRBJ2-5, with D unresolved. Written as DNA, the CDR3 is TGTGCCAGCAGCTTGGGGACGTTTCAAGAGACCCAGTACTTC. Translating gives CASSLGTFQETQYF.